Listed below are T cell receptor beta chains from one sample, sequenced in a study of blood T cell repertoires in COVID-19. Measured with immunoSEQ multiplex PCR; TCRdb has only the in-frame clones, and not every one. The profile shows roughly 310,000 clones, under 95% of them singletons. Sequenced material: PBMCs or T cells enriched from blood (not recorded which). The receptor set was obtained from a man aged 55 to 70 who had recovered from COVID-19. CDR3s include the opening cysteine and the closing phenylalanine or tryptophan. D genes are given only for firm matches. Clone size is stated in some rows and not others, as once, few, many or a class when expanded.

abundance: NA
v_gene: TRBV19
j_gene: TRBJ2-1
d_gene: TRBD2
CDR3nt: TGTGCCAGTAGTAGTCTTTCGGGGGGAGATTACAATGAGCAGTTCTTC
CDR3aa: CASSSLSGGDYNEQFF

abundance: NA
v_gene: TRBV29-1
j_gene: TRBJ2-3
d_gene: TRBD2
CDR3nt: TGCAGCGAAGAGGCTAGCGGGAGTACAGATACGCAGTATTTT
CDR3aa: CSEEASGSTDTQYF

abundance: NA
v_gene: TRBV7-8
j_gene: TRBJ1-5
d_gene: NA
CDR3nt: TGTGCCAGCAGCCGGAGACAGAGAAACAATCAGCCCCAGCATTTT
CDR3aa: CASSRRQRNNQPQHF

abundance: NA
v_gene: TRBV7-9
j_gene: TRBJ1-2
d_gene: TRBD1
CDR3nt: TGTGCCAGCAGCTTAACTCTGACAGGGGGCTTTTTCGGCTACACCTTC
CDR3aa: CASSLTLTGGFFGYTF

abundance: NA
v_gene: TRBV9
j_gene: TRBJ1-5
d_gene: NA
CDR3nt: TGTGCCAGCAGCGACCGACAGGTGGGGCAGCCCCAGCATTTT
CDR3aa: CASSDRQVGQPQHF

abundance: few
v_gene: TRBV14
j_gene: TRBJ1-6
d_gene: NA
CDR3nt: TGTGCCAGCAGCCAAGAGGTGTCAGGGCTTTCACCCCTCCACTTT
CDR3aa: CASSQEVSGLSPLHF

abundance: NA
v_gene: TRBV4-3
j_gene: TRBJ1-5
d_gene: NA
CDR3nt: TGCGCCAGCAGCCAAAGTTGGACAGTGGGTTATAGCAATCAGCCCCAGCATTTT
CDR3aa: CASSQSWTVGYSNQPQHF

abundance: NA
v_gene: TRBV6-1
j_gene: TRBJ2-1
d_gene: NA
CDR3nt: TGTGCCAGCAGTGAAGCGGGGGGTTACAATGAGCAGTTCTTC
CDR3aa: CASSEAGGYNEQFF

abundance: NA
v_gene: TRBV7-2
j_gene: TRBJ1-5
d_gene: NA
CDR3nt: TGTGCCAGCAGCGCCCAGCCCGGTCGGGGCAATCAGCCCCAGCATTTT
CDR3aa: CASSAQPGRGNQPQHF

abundance: NA
v_gene: TRBV4-3
j_gene: TRBJ1-5
d_gene: NA
CDR3nt: TGCGCCAGCAGCCAAGATTTTTATAGCAATCAGCCCCAGCATTTT
CDR3aa: CASSQDFYSNQPQHF

abundance: NA
v_gene: TRBV24-1
j_gene: TRBJ2-1
d_gene: TRBD2
CDR3nt: TGTGCCACCAGTGACCGAGGACTAGCGGGAGTTGTGGGTAATGAGCAGTTCTTC
CDR3aa: CATSDRGLAGVVGNEQFF

abundance: NA
v_gene: TRBV10-3
j_gene: TRBJ1-1
d_gene: NA
CDR3nt: TGTGCCATCAGTGACTCTATTAGGACAGATCAACGGAAGTACACTGAAGCTTTCTTT
CDR3aa: CAISDSIRTDQRKYTEAFF

abundance: NA
v_gene: TRBV4-1
j_gene: TRBJ2-1
d_gene: TRBD2
CDR3nt: TGCGCCAGCAGCCAGACTAGCGCAGCCCCTTCCGATGAGCAGTTCTTC
CDR3aa: CASSQTSAAPSDEQFF

abundance: once
v_gene: TRBV2
j_gene: TRBJ2-3
d_gene: NA
CDR3nt: TGTGCCAGCAGTGTGGGGGGGCTAGGGACAGATACGCAGTATTTT
CDR3aa: CASSVGGLGTDTQYF

abundance: NA
v_gene: TRBV28
j_gene: TRBJ2-7
d_gene: TRBD1
CDR3nt: TGTGCCAGCAGTGTCCGGGACAGGGTGTCCGAGCAGTACTTC
CDR3aa: CASSVRDRVSEQYF

abundance: once
v_gene: TRBV12-3/TRBV12-4
j_gene: TRBJ1-1
d_gene: TRBD1
CDR3nt: TGTGCCAGCAGTCCACGGGACAGCGAAGCTTTCTTT
CDR3aa: CASSPRDSEAFF

abundance: NA
v_gene: TRBV7-9
j_gene: TRBJ2-7
d_gene: TRBD2
CDR3nt: TGTGCCAGCAGCAACGGACTAGCGGGAGGGCGAATTACCTACGAGCAGTACTTC
CDR3aa: CASSNGLAGGRITYEQYF

abundance: NA
v_gene: TRBV9
j_gene: TRBJ2-6
d_gene: NA
CDR3nt: TGTGCCAGCAGCGCAGACTCTGGGGCCAACGTCCTGACTTTC
CDR3aa: CASSADSGANVLTF

abundance: NA
v_gene: TRBV5-1
j_gene: TRBJ2-6
d_gene: NA
CDR3nt: TGCGCCAGCAGCTTGGCCTCTGGGACGGAGGGTTGGGGCTCTGGGGCCAACGTCCTGACTTTC
CDR3aa: CASSLASGTEGWGSGANVLTF

abundance: NA
v_gene: TRBV6-5
j_gene: TRBJ2-7
d_gene: TRBD1
CDR3nt: TGTGCCAGCAGGCCCGGACAGGGGGCTTACGAGCAGTACTTC
CDR3aa: CASRPGQGAYEQYF

abundance: NA
v_gene: TRBV3-1/TRBV3-2
j_gene: TRBJ1-1
d_gene: NA
CDR3nt: TGTGCCAGCAGCCCAAGGTCGACAGCCCTGAACACTGAAGCTTTCTTT
CDR3aa: CASSPRSTALNTEAFF